The next 14 T cell receptor beta chains were all read from a single sample in a study of T cells in Graves' hyperthyroidism and ophthalmopathy. TCR beta CDR3 regions were amplified from RNA transcripts. The TCR CDR3 was amplified in a first-round RT-PCR using the HTBI primer set. TCRdb ran MiXCR on the multiplex PCR reads and lists one entry per CDR3 protein. The sample has approximately 610,000 distinct CDR3 sequences, 15% to 20% seen once. Sequenced: blood. The receptors here all came from a woman younger than 30 with Graves' hyperthyroidism.

The sample holds many counts of this clonotype. The chain combines TRBV28 with TRBJ2-3; possibly TRBD2 for D (5 bases). V was trimmed by 8 bases and J by 2 bases, leaving 11 bases between them. The CDR3 is made up of 13 amino acids. CDR1 is MDHEN and CDR2 is SYDVKM in the germline V gene. The CDR3 nucleotides read TGTGCCAGCGTTGAGGGAGTCACAGATACGCAGTATTTT. Residues: CASVEGVTDTQYF.

The J gene is TRBJ2-7, the V gene TRBV6-5, with D hard to call. Trimming took off 0 bases at V and 2 bases at J, with 11 bases between the two ends. The CDR3 is 15 amino acids. Looked up from germline, CDR1 is MNHEY and CDR2 is SVGAGI. The CDR3 region is CASSYSNGGPYEQYF. DNA of the CDR3: TGTGCCAGCAGTTACTCGAACGGCGGTCCCTACGAGCAGTACTTC.

The chain uses TRBV19 and TRBJ2-2; a weak D match, TRBD1 (6 bases). CDR3 length equals 15 residues. The V gene's germline CDR1 is LNHDA and CDR2 SQIVND (reference sequence). The V end lost 9 bases, the J end lost 7 bases, and 21 bases lay between the germline ends. The CDR3 reads CASDPSGTFFGELFF. The CDR3, as DNA: TGTGCCAGCGATCCCTCCGGGACATTTTTCGGGGAGCTGTTTTTT.

V and J are TRBV11-2 and TRBJ1-2; no reliable D call. The length of the CDR3 is 15 residues. Germline CDR1 and CDR2: SGHAT and FQNNGV. Trimming shortened V by 4 bases and J by 0 bases, and 12 bases separated the two germline ends. CDR3 sequence reads: CASSSIIVANYGYTF. CDR3 bases: TGTGCCAGCAGCTCAATAATTGTAGCTAACTATGGCTACACCTTC.

The chain links TRBV19 to TRBJ1-1; weak D call: TRBD1 (6 bases). Germline CDR1 LNHDA, CDR2 SQIVND (reference sequence). CDR3 length: 15 residues. Trimming cost V 6 bases and J 2 bases, with 16 bases left between them. The chain's CDR3 is CASRHHQTGNTEAFF. The CDR3 nucleotides read TGTGCCAGTAGACACCATCAGACAGGAAACACTGAAGCTTTCTTT. Supplemented by reference TRBV19 and TRBJ1-1, the full variable domain reads DGGITQSPKYLFRKEGQNVTLSCEQNLNHDAMYWYRQDPGQGLRLIYYSQIVNDFQKGDIAEGYSVSREKKESFPLTVTSAQKNPTAFYLCASRHHQTGNTEAFFGQGTRLTVV.

The sample holds many counts of this clonotype. The J gene is TRBJ2-7, the V gene TRBV29-1; 8 positions agree with TRBD1. Germline loops: CDR1 SQVTM, CDR2 ANQGSEA. The junction had 9 bases not matched to a gene; V was cut back by 7 bases and J by 4 bases. The CDR3 sequence is 13 residues long. The CDR3 protein is CSAYQGAGYEQYF. CDR3 DNA: TGCAGCGCGTATCAGGGGGCGGGTTACGAGCAGTACTTC.

The sample holds a few counts of this clonotype. The chain recombines TRBV11-2 with TRBJ1-4, with D maybe TRBD1 (5 bases). Germline CDR1 is SGHAT and CDR2 is FQNNGV. Trimming stripped 4 bases from V and 8 bases from J, with 17 bases between. This CDR3 region has 15 residues. CDR3 in DNA: TGTGCCAGCAGCTATTCTTCAAGGGGCTCGGAAAAACTGTTTTTT. Protein product: CASSYSSRGSEKLFF.

In the case of this clonotype: The junction shows a germline mismatch at one end, possibly a read error. CDR3 sequence reads: CASNRDRGGPTYF. In DNA, the CDR3 is TGTGCCAGTAATCGGGACAGGGGCGGTCCCACTTATTTT. The rearrangement uses TRBV19 and TRBJ1-5, with 10 bases identical to TRBD1. The length of the CDR3 is 13 residues. In germline, CDR1 is LNHDA, CDR2 SQIVND (reference sequence). The full variable domain, completed using reference TRBV19 and TRBJ1-5, is DGGITQSPKYLFRKEGQNVTLSCEQNLNHDAMYWYRQDPGQGLRLIYYSQIVNDFQKGDIAEGYSVSREKKESFPLTVTSAQKNPTAFYLCASNRDRGGPTYFGDGTRLSIL.

This clonotype was observed many times. The chain is built from TRBV3-1 and TRBJ2-7; D possibly corresponds to TRBD1 (6 bases). The CDR3 contains 14 residues. Trimming took off 4 bases at V and 5 bases at J, with 15 bases between the two ends. Germline V CDR1 and CDR2: LGHDT, YNNKEL (reference sequence). The CDR3 loop is CASSLQGIEDEQYF. The CDR3 DNA reads as TGTGCCAGCAGCCTACAGGGAATTGAGGACGAGCAGTACTTC.

This clonotype was counted once. The chain recombines TRBV20-1 with TRBJ1-1; possible D gene TRBD1, 6 bases. Germline CDR1 is DFQATT and CDR2 is SNEGSKA (reference sequence). This CDR3 comprises 14 residues. Trimming pared 1 base from V and 1 base from J, leaving 10 bases between. The DNA of the CDR3 is TGCAGTGCTAGAGCTGGGGGGGCGAACACTGAAGCTTTCTTT. Translation gives CSARAGGANTEAFF.

The rearrangement joins TRBV10-1 to TRBJ2-2; tentatively, D is TRBD1 (5 bases). This CDR3 region has 15 residues. Looked up from germline, CDR1 is WNHNN and CDR2 is SYGVQD (reference sequence). Trimming took 0 bases from V and 5 from J, leaving 10 bases between them. In nucleotides, the CDR3 is TGCGCCAGCAGTGAGTCGGGGCAGGATACCGGGGAGCTGTTTTTT. It encodes CASSESGQDTGELFF.

J is TRBJ1-2 and V is TRBV20-1; perhaps TRBD1 as D (5 bases). Germline V gene lookup returns CDR1 DFQATT and CDR2 SNEGSKA (reference sequence). CDR3 size: 13 residues. The V and J ends lost 3 bases and 6 bases respectively, with 14 bases between them. The CDR3 sequence is CSASRGREDGYTF. CDR3 nucleotides: TGCAGTGCTAGTCGAGGCAGGGAGGATGGCTACACCTTC.

The rearrangement uses TRBV5-1 and TRBJ1-1; a possible D gene is TRBD1 (6 bases). Germline loops: CDR1 SGHRS, CDR2 YFSETQ. The CDR3 is 15 amino acids. The V gene lost 1 base and the J gene lost 5 bases, with 15 bases spanning the gap. This chain's CDR3 is CASSLQGPEVTEAFF. CDR3 bases: TGCGCCAGCAGCTTGCAGGGGCCCGAGGTGACTGAAGCTTTCTTT.

This clonotype appeared many times. The chain recombines TRBV12-3 or TRBV12-4 with TRBJ2-1; 16 bases agree with TRBD2. The V segment lost 6 bases and the J segment 2 bases; nucleotides outside the gene matches: 7. CDR3 size: 18 residues. The CDR3 DNA is TGTGCCAGCAGGCCCGGGACTAGCGGGGGGGCGGCCTACAATGAGCAGTTCTTC. Its protein product is CASRPGTSGGAAYNEQFF.